These 6 T cell receptor beta chains were sequenced from one sample in a study of T-cell memory formation after mild COVID-19. In TCRdb, the 5' RACE reads were re-called with MiXCR into one record per CDR3 protein. This sample yields 250,000 to 400,000 distinct CDR3 sequences, of which around 15% are seen a single time; around a fifth belongs to the top ten. Specimen: PBMCs or a T cell subset sorted from them (not recorded which). The receptors stem from a man aged 18 to 29 who had mild COVID-19 (a few samples of this study predate the infection). Cell type and time point are not known.

The sample holds a few counts of this clonotype. The rearrangement joins TRBV5-1 to TRBJ2-2; D possibly corresponds to TRBD2 (6 bases). Germline V lookup: CDR1 SGHRS, CDR2 YFSETQ. V lost 1 base and J lost 4, with 14 bases in between. This CDR3 is 16 amino acids long. CDR3 sequence: CASSLFTGGITGELFF. For the CDR3, the DNA is TGCGCCAGCAGCTTGTTTACCGGGGGAATCACCGGGGAGCTGTTTTTT.

This clonotype was observed at least ten times. J is TRBJ2-1 and V is TRBV7-7; 11 nucleotides match TRBD2. This CDR3 is 14 amino acids long. Germline V gene sequence: CDR1 SSHAT, CDR2 FNYEAQ (reference sequence). After removal of 5 bases from V and 7 bases from J, the junction contained 4 bases not matched to a gene. Here the CDR3 DNA reads TGTGCCAGCAGCCACGGGACTAGCGGTAATGAGCAGTTCTTC. Translating gives CASSHGTSGNEQFF.

The rearrangement joins TRBV5-6 to TRBJ2-2; D might be TRBD2 (5 bases). V was pared by 4 bases and J by 7 bases, with 14 bases between. The CDR3 runs 14 residues. Germline V gene sequence: CDR1 SGHDT, CDR2 YYEEEE. The DNA for the CDR3 is TGTGCCAGCAGCCCCCTGGGCGAGGGCGGGGAGCTGTTTTTT. It specifies CASSPLGEGGELFF. The full variable domain, with the rest looked up from reference TRBV5-6 and TRBJ2-2, is DAGVTQSPTHLIKTRGQQVTLRCSPKSGHDTVSWYQQALGQGPQFIFQYYEEEERQRGNFPDRFSGHQFPNYSSELNVNALLLGDSALYLCASSPLGEGGELFFGEGSRLTVL.

The V call is TRBV7-2, the J call TRBJ2-5, with 8 bases fitting TRBD2. The CDR3 is 16 residues long. Per the germline V gene, CDR1 is SGHTA and CDR2 is FQGNSA. V was clipped by 5 bases and J by 4 bases; unmatched bases: 12. The CDR3 loop is CASSRGGLTRTETQYF. The CDR3 coding sequence is TGTGCCAGCAGCCGGGGGGGACTAACCAGAACAGAGACCCAGTACTTC.

This clonotype occurred a few times. The chain combines TRBV15 with TRBJ1-1, with D perhaps matching TRBD1 (6 bases). The CDR3 runs 14 residues. Trimming shortened V by 0 bases and J by 12 bases, and 17 bases separated the two germline ends. Germline V gives CDR1 LNHNV, CDR2 YYDKDF (reference sequence). CDR3 loop: CATSRDRVNRETFF. CDR3 in DNA: TGTGCCACCAGCAGAGATCGGGTGAACAGGGAGACTTTCTTT.

This clonotype was seen a handful of times. J is TRBJ2-1 and V is TRBV7-9; D may match TRBD1 or TRBD2 (6 bases each). The germline V gene has CDR1 SEHNR and CDR2 FQNEAQ (reference sequence). V was pared by 6 bases and J by 1 base, with 10 bases between. The CDR3 runs to 14 residues. The CDR3 DNA reads TGTGCCAGCAGTAAGGGGGGTTCCTACAATGAGCAGTTCTTC. Translating it yields CASSKGGSYNEQFF. Variable domain in full (rest from reference TRBV7-9 and TRBJ2-1): DTGVSQNPRHKITKRGQNVTFRCDPISEHNRLYWYRQTLGQGPEFLTYFQNEAQLEKSRLLSDRFSAERPKGSFSTLEIQRTEQGDSAMYLCASSKGGSYNEQFFGPGTRLTVL.